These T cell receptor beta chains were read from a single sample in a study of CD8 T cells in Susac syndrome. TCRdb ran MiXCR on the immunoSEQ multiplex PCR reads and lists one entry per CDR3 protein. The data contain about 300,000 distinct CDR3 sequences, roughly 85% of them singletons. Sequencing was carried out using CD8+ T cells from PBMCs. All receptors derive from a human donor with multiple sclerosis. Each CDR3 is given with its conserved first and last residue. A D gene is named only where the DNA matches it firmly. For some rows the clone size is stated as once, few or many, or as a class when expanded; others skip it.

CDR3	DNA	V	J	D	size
CSASGSDTDTQYF	TGCAGCGCTAGCGGGAGCGATACAGATACGCAGTATTTT	TRBV29-1	TRBJ2-3	TRBD2	-
CASSYHGMVAGRNSYNEQFF	TGTGCCAGCAGTTATCACGGGATGGTAGCGGGACGGAACTCCTACAATGAGCAGTTCTTC	TRBV6-5	TRBJ2-1	TRBD2	-
CASSFLAGAPYEQYF	TGTGCCAGCAGCTTCCTAGCGGGAGCCCCCTACGAGCAGTACTTC	TRBV5-6	TRBJ2-7	TRBD2	-
CASSESPRGSAEAFF	TGTGCCAGCAGTGAAAGTCCTCGGGGCAGCGCTGAAGCTTTCTTT	TRBV2	TRBJ1-1	-	-
CASSLVTGTGEQYF	TGTGCCAGCAGCTTGGTGACAGGGACGGGAGAGCAGTACTTC	TRBV5-6	TRBJ2-7	TRBD1	-
CASSQDGLAGVNTGELFF	TGCGCCAGCAGCCAAGATGGGCTAGCGGGAGTAAACACCGGGGAGCTGTTTTTT	TRBV4-3	TRBJ2-2	TRBD2	-
CAWSAVGAGISYEQYF	TGTGCCTGGAGTGCTGTCGGAGCGGGAATCTCCTACGAGCAGTACTTC	TRBV30	TRBJ2-7	TRBD2	-
CASSWVERDNEQFF	TGTGCCAGCAGTTGGGTCGAGCGGGACAATGAGCAGTTCTTC	TRBV28	TRBJ2-1	-	once
CASSFGTGADEQYF	TGTGCCAGCAGCTTTGGGACAGGGGCTGACGAGCAGTACTTC	TRBV7-9	TRBJ2-7	TRBD1	-
CASSQTGQGHQPQHF	TGCGCCAGCAGCCAGACGGGACAGGGTCATCAGCCCCAGCATTTT	TRBV4-1	TRBJ1-5	TRBD1	-
CATSRDSILQGGTGELFF	TGTGCCACCAGCAGAGATTCCATTTTACAGGGGGGGACCGGGGAGCTGTTTTTT	TRBV15	TRBJ2-2	-	-
CSARAPSTGARGGSVSGANVLTF	TGCAGTGCTAGAGCCCCCTCGACAGGTGCGAGGGGGGGCTCTGTCTCTGGGGCCAACGTCCTGACTTTC	TRBV20-1	TRBJ2-6	-	-
CAISETPENTEAFF	TGTGCCATCAGTGAGACGCCAGAGAACACTGAAGCTTTCTTT	TRBV10-3	TRBJ1-1	-	once
CASSLTQGLEAFF	TGTGCCAGCAGTCTTACACAGGGGCTCGAAGCTTTCTTT	TRBV27	TRBJ1-1	TRBD1	-
CASSGNRVYEQYF	TGTGCCAGCAGTGGGAACAGGGTCTACGAGCAGTACTTC	TRBV6-1	TRBJ2-7	-	few
CASSRDRRAFF	TGTGCCAGCAGCAGGGACAGGCGGGCTTTCTTT	TRBV13	TRBJ1-1	TRBD1	-
CSAKRGLAYNEQFF	TGCAGTGCTAAACGGGGACTAGCCTACAATGAGCAGTTCTTC	TRBV20-1	TRBJ2-1	TRBD2	-
CASSDSSASFF	TGTGCCAGCAGCGACTCTAGCGCGTCCTTCTTC	TRBV4-2	TRBJ2-1	-	few
CASSHQTHVGADTQYF	TGTGCCAGCAGTCACCAGACTCATGTCGGGGCAGATACGCAGTATTTT	TRBV27	TRBJ2-3	-	-
CASSRACQRFSNQPQHF	TGCGCCAGCAGCCGCGCGTGTCAGCGGTTTAGCAATCAGCCCCAGCATTTT	TRBV23-1	TRBJ1-5	-	-
CASSLAPDNEQFF	TGTGCCAGCAGTCTCGCTCCGGACAATGAGCAGTTCTTC	TRBV27	TRBJ2-1	-	-
CASAPGTKAFF	TGTGCCAGCGCCCCGGGGACGAAGGCTTTCTTT	TRBV7-6	TRBJ1-1	-	few
CAISERQGYYYGYTF	TGTGCCATCAGTGAGCGACAGGGTTATTACTATGGCTACACCTTC	TRBV10-3	TRBJ1-2	TRBD1	-
CASSVEARNGYTF	TGTGCCAGCAGCGTAGAGGCCAGGAATGGCTACACCTTC	TRBV9	TRBJ1-2	-	-
CASWGLALEEETQYF	TGCGCCAGCTGGGGACTAGCATTAGAGGAGGAGACCCAGTACTTC	TRBV5-1	TRBJ2-5	TRBD2	-
CSVDPGSDGYTF	TGCAGCGTTGATCCAGGGAGCGATGGCTACACCTTC	TRBV29-1	TRBJ1-2	-	-
CASSQEPLLRTAGEKLFF	TGCGCCAGCAGCCAAGAACCGTTGTTGCGGACCGCAGGGGAAAAACTGTTTTTT	TRBV4-3	TRBJ1-4	-	-
CASSLDALDVYEQYF	TGTGCCAGCAGCTTAGATGCTCTAGATGTCTACGAGCAGTACTTC	TRBV11-2	TRBJ2-7	-	-
CASSRPGQGSREQYF	TGTGCCAGCAGCCGACCGGGACAGGGGTCACGGGAGCAGTACTTC	TRBV7-9	TRBJ2-7	TRBD1	-
CASSFFADSYEQYF	TGTGCCAGCAGTTTTTTTGCAGACTCCTACGAGCAGTACTTC	TRBV27	TRBJ2-7	-	-
CASSLVALGWDEQFF	TGTGCCAGCAGTTTAGTCGCTCTTGGCTGGGATGAGCAGTTCTTC	TRBV28	TRBJ2-1	-	-
CASSYGGRGTGELFF	TGTGCCAGCAGTTACGGGGGGAGGGGAACCGGGGAGCTGTTTTTT	TRBV6-5	TRBJ2-2	TRBD2	-
CASSFPPRDRGLGEQYF	TGTGCCAGCAGTTTCCCTCCCCGGGACAGGGGGCTTGGGGAGCAGTACTTC	TRBV28	TRBJ2-7	TRBD1	-
CASLLRHPRHYSNQPQHF	TGCGCCAGCCTCCTAAGGCATCCGAGACATTATAGCAATCAGCCCCAGCATTTT	TRBV23-1	TRBJ1-5	-	few
CASSQETAGGPGQQYF	TGCGCCAGCAGCCAAGAAACGGCGGGAGGGCCGGGGCAGCAGTACTTC	TRBV4-3	TRBJ2-7	TRBD2	-
CASSHGQPPNEKLFF	TGCGCCAGCAGCCATGGACAGCCACCTAATGAAAAACTGTTTTTT	TRBV4-3	TRBJ1-4	-	-
CASRNTGTGIPYEQYF	TGTGCCAGCAGGAACACCGGGACAGGGATACCTTACGAGCAGTACTTC	TRBV28	TRBJ2-7	TRBD1	-
CASSLEPGYEQYF	TGTGCCAGCAGCTTGGAACCGGGTTACGAGCAGTACTTC	TRBV5-6	TRBJ2-7	-	-
CSARDHGIGYEQYF	TGCAGTGCTAGAGACCATGGAATAGGCTACGAGCAGTACTTC	TRBV20-1	TRBJ2-7	-	-
CASSPPAVAGTSPQETQYF	TGTGCCAGCTCACCGCCGGCAGTGGCGGGGACCAGCCCACAAGAGACCCAGTACTTC	TRBV18	TRBJ2-5	-	-
CASSLTGRGRRGTEAFF	TGTGCCAGCAGCTTAACAGGAAGGGGTCGGAGAGGCACTGAAGCTTTCTTT	TRBV7-3	TRBJ1-1	-	-
CAWSHYNEQFF	TGTGCCTGGAGTCATTACAATGAGCAGTTCTTC	TRBV30	TRBJ2-1	-	-
CASSIPGLHYNEQFF	TGTGCCAGCAGCATACCGGGACTCCATTACAATGAGCAGTTCTTC	TRBV7-9	TRBJ2-1	-	-
CASSIWGASGYEQYF	TGTGCCAGTAGTATTTGGGGCGCTAGTGGCTACGAGCAGTACTTC	TRBV19	TRBJ2-7	-	-
CASSRQGMNQPQHF	TGTGCCAGCAGCAGACAGGGCATGAATCAGCCCCAGCATTTT	TRBV5-4	TRBJ1-5	TRBD1	-